This TCR beta chain was sequenced in a study of blood T cell repertoires in COVID-19. Whole-study context: The United States, Italy and Spain provided the acute and convalescent COVID-19 samples. PBMCs, B-cell-depleted T cells, or T cells were the source of the cDNA or gDNA that made up the material.

In the study's own analysis: Cell counts per sample came from amplifying reference gene primers. Data came from immunoSEQ multiplex PCR; TCRdb stores just in-frame clones and leaves some out. From that table come the V and J calls and clone size; the DNA was used to work out D and trimming. The repertoire has some 250,000 clones, 70% to 90% of them found once; the top ten carry approximately 2%. With 3 bases removed from V and 5 bases from J, the gap between germline ends came to 10 bases. Germline CDR1 is MRHNA and CDR2 is SNTAGT. This CDR3 contains 14 residues. This rearrangement joins TRBV6-4 to TRBJ2-2, with D possibly being TRBD1 (5 bases). Material for sequencing was peripheral blood. This TCR came from a man under 40 who had recovered from COVID-19. CDR3 residues: CASSETYRTGELFF. For the CDR3, the DNA is TGTGCCAGCAGTGAGACGTACAGGACCGGGGAGCTGTTTTTT.